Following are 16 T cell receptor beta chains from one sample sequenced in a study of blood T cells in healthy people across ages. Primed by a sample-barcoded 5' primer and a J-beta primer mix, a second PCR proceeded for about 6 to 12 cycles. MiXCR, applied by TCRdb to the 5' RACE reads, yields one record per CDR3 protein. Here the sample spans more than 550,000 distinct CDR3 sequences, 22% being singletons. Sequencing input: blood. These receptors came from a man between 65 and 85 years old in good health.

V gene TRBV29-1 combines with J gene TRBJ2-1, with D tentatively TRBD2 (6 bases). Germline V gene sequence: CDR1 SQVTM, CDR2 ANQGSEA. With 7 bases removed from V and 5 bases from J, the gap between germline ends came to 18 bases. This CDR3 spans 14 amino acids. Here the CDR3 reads CSARNWGGNNEQFF. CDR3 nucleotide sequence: TGCAGCGCCCGCAATTGGGGAGGAAACAATGAGCAGTTCTTC.

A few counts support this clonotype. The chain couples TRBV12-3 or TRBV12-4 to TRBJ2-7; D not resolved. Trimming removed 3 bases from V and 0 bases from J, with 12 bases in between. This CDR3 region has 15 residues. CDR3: CASSFEASGSYEQYF. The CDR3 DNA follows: TGTGCCAGCAGTTTTGAGGCGTCAGGCTCCTACGAGCAGTACTTC.

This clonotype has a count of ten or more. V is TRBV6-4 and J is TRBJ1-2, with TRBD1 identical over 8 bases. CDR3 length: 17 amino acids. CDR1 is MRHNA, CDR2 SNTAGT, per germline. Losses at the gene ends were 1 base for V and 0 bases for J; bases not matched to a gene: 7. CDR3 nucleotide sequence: TGTGCCAGCAGTGACTGGAACAGGGGGATTGCTAACTATGGCTACACCTTC. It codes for CASSDWNRGIANYGYTF.

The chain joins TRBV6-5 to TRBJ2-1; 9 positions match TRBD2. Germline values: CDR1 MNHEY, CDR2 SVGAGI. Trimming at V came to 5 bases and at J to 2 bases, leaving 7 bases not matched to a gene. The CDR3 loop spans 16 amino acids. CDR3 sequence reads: CASSNPTSGAYNEQFF. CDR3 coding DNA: TGTGCCAGCAGTAACCCGACTAGCGGAGCCTACAATGAGCAGTTCTTC.

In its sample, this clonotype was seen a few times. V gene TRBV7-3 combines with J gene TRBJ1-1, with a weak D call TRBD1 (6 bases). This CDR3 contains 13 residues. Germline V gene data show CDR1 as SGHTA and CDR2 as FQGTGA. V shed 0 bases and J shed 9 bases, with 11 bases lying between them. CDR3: CASSLTRTAKAFF. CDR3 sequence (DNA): TGTGCCAGCAGCTTAACGAGGACAGCTAAAGCTTTCTTT. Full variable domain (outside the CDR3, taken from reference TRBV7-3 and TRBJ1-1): GAGVSQTPSNKVTEKGKYVELRCDPISGHTALYWYRQSLGQGPEFLIYFQGTGAADDSGLPNDRFFAVRPEGSVSTLKIQRTERGDSAVYLCASSLTRTAKAFFGQGTRLTVV.

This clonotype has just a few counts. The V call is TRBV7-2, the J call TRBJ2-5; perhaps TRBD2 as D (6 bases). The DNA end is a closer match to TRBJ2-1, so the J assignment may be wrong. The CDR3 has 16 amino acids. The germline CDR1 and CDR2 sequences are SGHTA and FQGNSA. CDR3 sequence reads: CASSLVWDRRVDEQFF. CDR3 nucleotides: TGTGCCAGCAGCTTAGTGTGGGATCGGAGGGTCGATGAGCAGTTCTTC.

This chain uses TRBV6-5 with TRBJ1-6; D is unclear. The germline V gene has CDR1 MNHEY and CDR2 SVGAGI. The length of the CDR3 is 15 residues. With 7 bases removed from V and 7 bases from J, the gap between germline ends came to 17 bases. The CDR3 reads CASNNDGRNNSPLHF. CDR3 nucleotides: TGTGCCAGCAACAACGACGGGAGGAACAATTCACCCCTCCACTTT.

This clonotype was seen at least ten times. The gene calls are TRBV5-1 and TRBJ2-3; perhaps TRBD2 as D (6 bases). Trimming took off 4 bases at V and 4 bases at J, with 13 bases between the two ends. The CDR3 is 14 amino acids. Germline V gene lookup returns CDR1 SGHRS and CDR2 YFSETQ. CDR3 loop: CASSGGTGADTQYF. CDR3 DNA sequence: TGCGCCAGCAGCGGCGGGACTGGAGCAGATACGCAGTATTTT.

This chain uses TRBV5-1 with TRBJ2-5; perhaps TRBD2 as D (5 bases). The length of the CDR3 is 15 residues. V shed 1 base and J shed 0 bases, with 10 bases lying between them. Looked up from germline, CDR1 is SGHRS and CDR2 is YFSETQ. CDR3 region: CASSLRGINQETQYF. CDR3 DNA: TGCGCCAGCAGCTTGAGAGGGATCAACCAAGAGACCCAGTACTTC.

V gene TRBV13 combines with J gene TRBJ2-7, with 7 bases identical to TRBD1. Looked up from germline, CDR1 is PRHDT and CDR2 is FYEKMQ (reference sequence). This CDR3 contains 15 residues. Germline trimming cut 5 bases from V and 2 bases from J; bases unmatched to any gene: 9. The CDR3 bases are TGTGCCAGCAGCCCCGGTCGGACAGGACCCTACGAGCAGTACTTC. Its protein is CASSPGRTGPYEQYF.

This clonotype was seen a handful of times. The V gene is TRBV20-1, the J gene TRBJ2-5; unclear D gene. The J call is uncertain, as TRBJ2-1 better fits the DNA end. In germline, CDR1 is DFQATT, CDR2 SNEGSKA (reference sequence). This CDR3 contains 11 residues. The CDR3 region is CSAGAYNEQFF. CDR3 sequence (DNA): TGCAGTGCTGGGGCCTACAATGAGCAGTTCTTC.

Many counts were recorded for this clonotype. This chain's CDR3 is CASSPPTRTDTQYF. CDR3 bases: TGTGCCAGCAGCCCCCCAACCCGAACAGATACGCAGTATTTT. The chain is built from TRBV7-2 and TRBJ2-3; D is unclear. This CDR3 is built from 14 residues. V dropped 5 bases and J dropped 3 bases, with 12 bases sitting between them. Germline CDR1 SGHTA, CDR2 FQGNSA.

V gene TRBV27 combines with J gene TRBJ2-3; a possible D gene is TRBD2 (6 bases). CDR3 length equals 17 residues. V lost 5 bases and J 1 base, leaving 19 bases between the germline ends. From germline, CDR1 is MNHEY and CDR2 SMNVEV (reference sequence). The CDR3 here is CASSRVVWPGGTDTQYF. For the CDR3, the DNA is TGTGCCAGCAGTAGGGTAGTTTGGCCGGGAGGCACAGATACGCAGTATTTT.

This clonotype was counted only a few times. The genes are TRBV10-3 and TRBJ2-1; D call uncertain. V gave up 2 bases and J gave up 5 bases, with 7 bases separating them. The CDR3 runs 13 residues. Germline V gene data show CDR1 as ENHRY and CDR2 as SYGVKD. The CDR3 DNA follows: TGTGCCATCAGTGAGGGAGTCCACAATGAGCAGTTCTTC. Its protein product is CAISEGVHNEQFF.

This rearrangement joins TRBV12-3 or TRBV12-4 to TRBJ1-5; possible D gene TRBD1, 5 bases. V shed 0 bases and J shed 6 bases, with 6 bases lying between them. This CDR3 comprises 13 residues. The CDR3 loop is CASSLAGTQPQHF. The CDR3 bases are TGTGCCAGCAGTTTAGCTGGGACTCAGCCCCAGCATTTT.

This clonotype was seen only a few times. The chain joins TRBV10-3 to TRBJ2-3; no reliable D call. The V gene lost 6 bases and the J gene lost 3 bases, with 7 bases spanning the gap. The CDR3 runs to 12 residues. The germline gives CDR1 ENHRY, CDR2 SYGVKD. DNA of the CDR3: TGTGCCATCAGAGGTCTTACAGATACGCAGTATTTT. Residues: CAIRGLTDTQYF.